This TCR beta chain was sequenced during a study of cytomegalovirus exposure and HLA in healthy donors. This clone has a count of ten or more. 13 Jbeta primers and 60 Vbeta primers were used for the PCR. Assay: immunoSEQ multiplex PCR; the TCRdb copy retains only in-frame clones and omits some. The sample lists some 70,000 clones, around three quarters seen once, with 7.8% in the top ten. Sequencing input: PBMCs. This TCR was sampled from a man between 18 and 29 years old in good health and CMV-seropositive.

The DNA of the CDR3 is TGCAGCGTTGAACAGGGCGGGAACACTGAAGCTTTCTTT. Protein: CSVEQGGNTEAFF. This chain links TRBV29-1 with TRBJ1-1, with D tentatively TRBD1 (5 bases). V was cut by 2 bases and J by 1 base, with 8 bases left in between. CDR1 and CDR2 from the germline V gene are SQVTM and ANQGSEA. The CDR3 extends over 13 amino acids.